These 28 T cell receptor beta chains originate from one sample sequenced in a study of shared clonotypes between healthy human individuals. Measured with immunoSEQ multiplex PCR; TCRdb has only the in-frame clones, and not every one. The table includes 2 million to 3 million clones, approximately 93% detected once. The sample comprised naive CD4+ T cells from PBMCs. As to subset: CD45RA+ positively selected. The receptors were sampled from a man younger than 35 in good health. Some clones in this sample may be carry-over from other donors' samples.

The DNA of the CDR3 is TGTGCCAGCAGTCCAATGGGCATCCCGCACATTCAGTACTTC. This encodes CASSPMGIPHIQYF. The chain links TRBV28 to TRBJ2-4; unclear D gene. This CDR3 is built from 14 residues. CDR1 is MDHEN and CDR2 is SYDVKM in the germline V gene. V was shortened by 5 bases and J by 8 bases, with 16 bases between the two germline ends.

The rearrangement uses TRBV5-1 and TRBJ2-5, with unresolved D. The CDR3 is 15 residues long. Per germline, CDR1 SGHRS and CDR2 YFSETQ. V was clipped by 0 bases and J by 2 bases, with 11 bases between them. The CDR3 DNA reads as TGCGCCAGCAGCTTGGCACCTGTGGCACAAGAGACCCAGTACTTC. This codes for CASSLAPVAQETQYF. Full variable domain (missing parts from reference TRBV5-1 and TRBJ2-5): KAGVTQTPRYLIKTRGQQVTLSCSPISGHRSVSWYQQTPGQGLQFLFEYFSETQRNKGNFPGRFSGRQFSNSRSEMNVSTLELGDSALYLCASSLAPVAQETQYFGPGTRLLVL.

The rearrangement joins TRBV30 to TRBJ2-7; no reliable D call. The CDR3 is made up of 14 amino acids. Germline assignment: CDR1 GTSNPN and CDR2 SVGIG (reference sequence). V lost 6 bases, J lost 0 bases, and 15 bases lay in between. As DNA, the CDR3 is TGTGCCTGTCTGAAGGACGGCCTCTCCTACGAGCAGTACTTC. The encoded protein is CACLKDGLSYEQYF.

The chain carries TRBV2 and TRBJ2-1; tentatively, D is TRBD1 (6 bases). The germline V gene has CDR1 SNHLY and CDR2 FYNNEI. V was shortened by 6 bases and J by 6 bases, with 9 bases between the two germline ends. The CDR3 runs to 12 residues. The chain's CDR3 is CASSWDINEQFF. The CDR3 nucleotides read TGTGCCAGCAGCTGGGACATCAATGAGCAGTTCTTC.

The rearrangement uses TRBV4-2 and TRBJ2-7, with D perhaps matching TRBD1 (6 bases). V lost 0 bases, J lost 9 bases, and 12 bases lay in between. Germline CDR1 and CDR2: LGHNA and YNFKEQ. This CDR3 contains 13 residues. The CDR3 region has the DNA TGTGCCAGCAGCCAAGACGGGACACTAGGGCAGTACTTC. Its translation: CASSQDGTLGQYF.

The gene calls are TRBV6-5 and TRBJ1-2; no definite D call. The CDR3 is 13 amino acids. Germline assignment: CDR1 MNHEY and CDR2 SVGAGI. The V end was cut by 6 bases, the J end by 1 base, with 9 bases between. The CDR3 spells CASRLDINYGYTF. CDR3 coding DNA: TGTGCCAGCAGACTAGACATTAACTATGGCTACACCTTC.

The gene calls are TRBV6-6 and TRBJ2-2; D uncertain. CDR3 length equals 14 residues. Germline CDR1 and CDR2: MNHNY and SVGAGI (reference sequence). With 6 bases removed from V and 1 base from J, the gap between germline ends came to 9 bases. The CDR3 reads CASSPTRNTGELFF. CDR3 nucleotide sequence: TGTGCCAGCAGCCCGACGCGGAACACCGGGGAGCTGTTTTTT.

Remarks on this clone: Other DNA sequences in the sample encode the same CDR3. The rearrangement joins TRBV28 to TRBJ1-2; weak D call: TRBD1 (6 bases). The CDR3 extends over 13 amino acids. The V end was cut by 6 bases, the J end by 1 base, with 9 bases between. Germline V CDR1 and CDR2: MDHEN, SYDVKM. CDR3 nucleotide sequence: TGTGCCAGCAGCCGACAGGTTAACTATGGCTACACCTTC. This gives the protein CASSRQVNYGYTF.

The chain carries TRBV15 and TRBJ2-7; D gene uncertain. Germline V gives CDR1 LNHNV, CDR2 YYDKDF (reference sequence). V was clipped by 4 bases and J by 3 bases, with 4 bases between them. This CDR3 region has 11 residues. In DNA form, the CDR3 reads TGTGCCACCAGCAAAGACTACGAGCAGTACTTC. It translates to CATSKDYEQYF.

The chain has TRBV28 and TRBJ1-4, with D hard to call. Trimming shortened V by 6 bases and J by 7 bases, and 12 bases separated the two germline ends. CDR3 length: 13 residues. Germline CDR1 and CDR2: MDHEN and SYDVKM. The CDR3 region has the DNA TGTGCCAGCAGCCCTACCAGGTTTGAAAAACTGTTTTTT. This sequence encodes CASSPTRFEKLFF.

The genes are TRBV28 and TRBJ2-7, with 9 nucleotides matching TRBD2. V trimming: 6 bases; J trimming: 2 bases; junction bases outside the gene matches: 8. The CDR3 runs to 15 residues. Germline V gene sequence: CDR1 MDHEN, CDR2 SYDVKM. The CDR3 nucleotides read TGTGCCAGCAGCCCCCCTGCGGGAGGGGCCTACGAGCAGTACTTC. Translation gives CASSPPAGGAYEQYF.

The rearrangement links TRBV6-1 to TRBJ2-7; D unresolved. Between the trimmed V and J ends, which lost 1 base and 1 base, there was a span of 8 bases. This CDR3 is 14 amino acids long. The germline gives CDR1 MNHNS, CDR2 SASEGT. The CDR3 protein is CASSEGGISYEQYF. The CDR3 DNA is TGTGCCAGCAGTGAAGGTGGCATATCCTACGAGCAGTACTTC.

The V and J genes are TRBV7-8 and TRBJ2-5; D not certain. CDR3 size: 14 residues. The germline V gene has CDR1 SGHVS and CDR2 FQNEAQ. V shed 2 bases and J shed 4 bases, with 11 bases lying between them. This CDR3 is CASSLPARRETQYF. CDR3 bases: TGTGCCAGCAGCTTACCAGCCCGGAGAGAGACCCAGTACTTC.

Written as DNA, the CDR3 is TGTGCCAGCAGCCAGGGAGCCGGCATGAACACTGAAGCTTTCTTT. Its protein is CASSQGAGMNTEAFF. The rearrangement joins TRBV5-4 to TRBJ1-1; TRBD1 might be the D (5 bases). Trimming pared 4 bases from V and 0 bases from J, leaving 13 bases between. The germline gives CDR1 SGHNT, CDR2 YYREEE (reference sequence). CDR3 length: 15 residues.

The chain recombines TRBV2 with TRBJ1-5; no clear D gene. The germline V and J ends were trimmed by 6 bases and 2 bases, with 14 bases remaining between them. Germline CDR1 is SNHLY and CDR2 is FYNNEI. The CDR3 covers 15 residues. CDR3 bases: TGTGCCAGCAGCCAAGACGGGAAGGGCAATCAGCCCCAGCATTTT. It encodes CASSQDGKGNQPQHF.

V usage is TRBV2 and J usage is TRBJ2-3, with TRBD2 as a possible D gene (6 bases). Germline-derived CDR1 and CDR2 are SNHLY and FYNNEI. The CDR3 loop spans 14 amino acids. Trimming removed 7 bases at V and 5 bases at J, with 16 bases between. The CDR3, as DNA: TGTGCCAGCATGACCGGGAGTTTTAGAGATACGCAGTATTTT. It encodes CASMTGSFRDTQYF.

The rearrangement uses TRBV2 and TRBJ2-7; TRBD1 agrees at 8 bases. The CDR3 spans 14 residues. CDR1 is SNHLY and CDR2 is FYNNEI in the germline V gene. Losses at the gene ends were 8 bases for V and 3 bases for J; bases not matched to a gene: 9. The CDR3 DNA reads TGTGCCAGCTCCTTGGACAGGGAGATCTACGAGCAGTACTTC. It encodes CASSLDREIYEQYF.

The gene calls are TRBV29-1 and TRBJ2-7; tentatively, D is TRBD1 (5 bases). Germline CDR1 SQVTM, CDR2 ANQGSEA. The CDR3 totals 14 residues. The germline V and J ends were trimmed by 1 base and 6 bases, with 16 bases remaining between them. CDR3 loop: CSVEVLSAGPEQYF. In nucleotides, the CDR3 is TGCAGCGTTGAAGTCTTATCGGCAGGGCCCGAGCAGTACTTC.

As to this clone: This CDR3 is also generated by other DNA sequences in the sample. CDR3 in amino acids: CASSPGGYTEAFF. The CDR3 DNA sequence: TGTGCCAGCAGTCCGGGTGGGTACACTGAAGCTTTCTTT. The V gene is TRBV28, the J gene TRBJ1-1, with no clear D. The germline V gene has CDR1 MDHEN and CDR2 SYDVKM. The CDR3 consists of 13 residues. The ends were cut back, 5 bases at V and 3 bases at J, with 10 bases in the middle.

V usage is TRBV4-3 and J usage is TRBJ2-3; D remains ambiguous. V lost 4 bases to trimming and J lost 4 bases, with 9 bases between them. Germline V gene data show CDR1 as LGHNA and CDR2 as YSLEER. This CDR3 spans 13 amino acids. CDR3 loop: CASSLSRADTQYF. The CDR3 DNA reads TGCGCCAGCAGCCTATCTAGGGCAGATACGCAGTATTTT.

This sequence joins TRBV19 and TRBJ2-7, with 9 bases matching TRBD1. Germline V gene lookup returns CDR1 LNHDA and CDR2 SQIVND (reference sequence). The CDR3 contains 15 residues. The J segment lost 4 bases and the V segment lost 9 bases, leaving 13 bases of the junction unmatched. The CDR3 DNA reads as TGTGCCAGCCAGAGATTGGGACAGGGTAAATACGAGCAGTACTTC. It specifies CASQRLGQGKYEQYF.

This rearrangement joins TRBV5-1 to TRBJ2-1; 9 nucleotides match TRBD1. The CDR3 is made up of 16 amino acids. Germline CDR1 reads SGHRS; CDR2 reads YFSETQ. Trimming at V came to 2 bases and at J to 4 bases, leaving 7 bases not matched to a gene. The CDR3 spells CASSLAGTGLYNEQFF. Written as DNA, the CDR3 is TGCGCCAGCAGCTTAGCCGGGACAGGGCTTTACAATGAGCAGTTCTTC.

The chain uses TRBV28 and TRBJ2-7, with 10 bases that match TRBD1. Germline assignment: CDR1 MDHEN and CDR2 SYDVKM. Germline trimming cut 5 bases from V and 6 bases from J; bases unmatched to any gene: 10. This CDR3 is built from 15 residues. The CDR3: CASSQNRDRGREQYF. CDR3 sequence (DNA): TGTGCCAGCAGTCAGAACCGGGACAGGGGCCGCGAGCAGTACTTC.

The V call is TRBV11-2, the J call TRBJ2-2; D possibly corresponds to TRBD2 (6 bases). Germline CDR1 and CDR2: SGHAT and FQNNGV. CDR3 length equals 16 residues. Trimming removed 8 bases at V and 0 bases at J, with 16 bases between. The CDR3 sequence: CASVAGRYANTGELFF. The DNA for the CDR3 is TGTGCCAGCGTCGCGGGACGGTACGCGAACACCGGGGAGCTGTTTTTT.

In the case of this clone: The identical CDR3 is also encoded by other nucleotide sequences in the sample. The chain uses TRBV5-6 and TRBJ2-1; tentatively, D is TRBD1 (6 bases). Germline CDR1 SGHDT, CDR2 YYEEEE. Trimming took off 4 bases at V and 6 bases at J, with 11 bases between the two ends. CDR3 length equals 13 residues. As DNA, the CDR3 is TGTGCCAGCAGCCGCACAGGGAGCAATGAGCAGTTCTTC. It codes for CASSRTGSNEQFF.

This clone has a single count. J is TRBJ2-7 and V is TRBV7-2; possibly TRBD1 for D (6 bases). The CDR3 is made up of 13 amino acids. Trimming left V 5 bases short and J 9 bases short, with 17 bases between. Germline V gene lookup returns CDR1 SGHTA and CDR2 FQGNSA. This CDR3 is CASSPRGGGGQYF. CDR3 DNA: TGTGCCAGCAGCCCCAGGGGTGGGGGCGGGCAGTACTTC.

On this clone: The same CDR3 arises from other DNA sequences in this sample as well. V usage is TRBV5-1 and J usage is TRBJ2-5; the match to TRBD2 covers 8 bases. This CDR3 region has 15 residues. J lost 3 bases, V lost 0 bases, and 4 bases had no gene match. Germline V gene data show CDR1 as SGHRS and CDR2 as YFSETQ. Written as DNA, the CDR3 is TGCGCCAGCAGCTTGGTTACAGCGGGAGAAGAGACCCAGTACTTC. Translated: CASSLVTAGEETQYF.

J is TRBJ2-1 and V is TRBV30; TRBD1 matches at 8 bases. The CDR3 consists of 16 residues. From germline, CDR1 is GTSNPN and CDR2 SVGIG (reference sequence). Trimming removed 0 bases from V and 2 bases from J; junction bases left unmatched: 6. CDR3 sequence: CAWSVQGATPYNEQFF. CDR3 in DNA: TGTGCCTGGAGTGTCCAGGGGGCGACCCCCTACAATGAGCAGTTCTTC.